Sequencing of this TCR beta chain was carried out in a study of blood T cells in healthy people across ages (dated by TCRdb to the mid-2010s). Looking at the study overall: In model experiments, roughly one uniquely barcoded TCR beta cDNA molecule per two T cells was captured by template switching. Using deep sequencing normalized with unique cDNA molecular identifiers, the study measured how TCR beta repertoire diversity changes with age. The donors were divided into four age groups: young (average about 16 years), middle-aged (roughly 40), aged (under 70) and long-lived (82). To avoid experimental bias, donors of different ages were spread randomly across the sequencing lanes. For two donors (one aged 18 to 29 and one aged 80 or older), the study analyzed two additional independent replicas of 1 million unique cDNA reads from the same blood draw. The paper's findings and limits, for the study overall: Observed TCR beta diversity per million T cells fell roughly linearly with age, and a significant reduction was already apparent by age around 39. Because profiling used bulk unsorted PBMCs, naive and antigen-experienced compartments could not be compared conclusively. Donor CMV infection status was unknown, potentially confounding age-related changes in expanded clonotypes. Estimates of total diversity based on one million sequenced T cells were regarded as lower bounds and as underestimates. Compared with the aged group, more naive CD4+ T cells, fewer expanded clones and increased TCR diversity were shown by the long-lived group, suggesting age selection. The percentage of naive T cells measured by flow cytometry correlated strongly with observed TCR beta diversity.

Donors were about 36 systemically healthy Caucasian individuals from Russia aged roughly 6 to 95 years. Each donor gave 8 to 10 milliliters of peripheral blood, drawn into EDTA-treated Vacutainer tubes. PBMCs were isolated by Ficoll-Paque density-gradient centrifugation, with at least 6 million obtained per sample. Trizol reagent was used to extract total RNA from PBMCs, with at least 6 micrograms per sample. The percentages of naive CD45RAhigh/CD27high T cells were determined by flow cytometry on a PBMC aliquot from every donor. Library method: 5' RACE. Sequenced using an Illumina HiSeq 2500. A second PCR of roughly 7 to 12 cycles was run with a J-beta primer mix and a sample-barcoded 5' primer. A template-switch 5' adaptor carrying 12 random nucleotides introduced a unique molecular identifier onto each TCR beta cDNA molecule. Each sample yielded at least 3 million CDR3-containing paired-end reads. First-strand cDNA synthesis was performed from all RNA using the Mint cDNA synthesis kit, with priming by a TRBC-specific oligonucleotide. Following uracil-DNA glycosylase treatment, all cDNA underwent a first 18-cycle PCR with the universal primers M1SS and BC2_uni_R. Processing in the source paper ran as follows. Each sample was normalized by randomly selecting 1 million high-quality reads, each carrying a distinct molecular identifier. Instead of being binned into consensus sequences, reads that shared molecular identifiers were thrown out. CDR3 identification, clonotype clustering and error correction used MiTCR with a Q25 quality threshold and the strictest error-elimination algorithm. A nonparametric unseen species model using Euler transformation provided a lower-bound estimate of total TCR beta diversity. The public sequencing data were trimmed at Q25 with fastp and processed into clonotypes with MiXCR by TCRdb, which kept only in-frame beta chains. Records with the same CDR3 protein are collapsed into one entry carrying the most frequent genes and DNA. The V and J calls and clone size are TCRdb's, not the authors'. The sample has under 1,000,000 distinct CDR3 sequences on record, about 37% of them singletons. Over 10% of the sample rests with the top ten.

This clonotype was counted at least ten times. Its antigen remains undetermined. No base quality values were provided; no much bigger clone lies one nucleotide off. The germline ends are 6 bases apart after V is trimmed by 6 bases and J by 2 bases. Spanning cysteine to phenylalanine, the CDR3 consists of 12 amino acids. Kept here is only the CDR3 DNA, which spans 36 bases and is read in frame from base 1. The sequence was collected from a man younger than 30 in good health. Sequenced input: blood. The chain is made from TRBV12-3 or TRBV12-4 and TRBJ2-3, with the D gene not confidently named. The CDR3 region has the sequence CASSPPTDTQYF. The DNA sequence is given as TGTGCCAGCAGCCCCCCCACAGATACGCAGTATTTT.